The 30 T cell receptor beta chains listed next were all sequenced from one sample in a study of blood T cell repertoires in COVID-19. The protocol was immunoSEQ multiplex PCR, while the TCRdb copy is restricted to in-frame clones and leaves out a portion. Counted here are some 46,000 clones, around nine tenths occurring once; the ten biggest clones make up 8%. Sequencing was carried out using peripheral blood. The source of these receptors is a man aged 50 to 59 with acute or convalescent COVID-19.

The genes are TRBV28 and TRBJ1-2, with 7 bases lining up with TRBD1. The CDR3 sequence is 15 residues long. Looked up from germline, CDR1 is MDHEN and CDR2 is SYDVKM. Losses at the gene ends were 6 bases for V and 1 base for J; bases not matched to a gene: 8. This chain's CDR3 is CASSPPGTVNYGYTF. Here the CDR3 DNA reads TGTGCCAGCAGCCCACCCGGGACAGTTAACTATGGCTACACCTTC.

The chain joins TRBV29-1 to TRBJ1-2; tentative D call: TRBD1 (5 bases). The V end lost 4 bases, the J end lost 0 bases, and 15 bases lay between the germline ends. CDR3 size: 15 residues. Germline lookup yields CDR1 SQVTM and CDR2 ANQGSEA. CDR3 nucleotide sequence: TGCAGCGTTGCTCCCGCGGGGGACTCTAACTATGGCTACACCTTC. As protein: CSVAPAGDSNYGYTF.

This clone was counted once. CDR3 nucleotides: TGTGCCAGCTCACCACGGGGACAGGAGAACACTGAAGCTTTCTTT. It encodes CASSPRGQENTEAFF. The chain links TRBV18 to TRBJ1-1; 8 bases line up with TRBD1. The CDR3 sequence is 15 residues long. Losses at the gene ends were 1 base for V and 1 base for J; bases not matched to a gene: 2. The V gene's germline CDR1 is KGHSH and CDR2 LQKENI. Together with reference TRBV18 and TRBJ1-1, the CDR3 gives the full variable domain: NAGVMQNPRHLVRRRGQEARLRCSPMKGHSHVYWYRQLPEEGLKFMVYLQKENIIDESGMPKERFSAEFPKEGPSILRIQQVVRGDSAAYFCASSPRGQENTEAFFGQGTRLTVV.

In its sample, this clone was seen a few times. V gene TRBV12-3 or TRBV12-4 combines with J gene TRBJ1-5; 7 bases match TRBD1. The V segment lost 6 bases and the J segment 5 bases; nucleotides outside the gene matches: 4. CDR3 length: 13 residues. As DNA, the CDR3 is TGTGCCAGCAGCCCGACAGGGCATCAGCCCCAGCATTTT. This gives the protein CASSPTGHQPQHF.

This clone was detected once. The chain links TRBV7-9 to TRBJ2-3, with 7 bases fitting TRBD1. Germline V gene data show CDR1 as SEHNR and CDR2 as FQNEAQ (reference sequence). This CDR3 is 14 amino acids long. V shed 6 bases and J 1 base; nucleotides not matched to a gene: 4. The CDR3 spells CASSNQGGTDTQYF. CDR3 in DNA: TGTGCCAGCAGTAACCAGGGGGGCACAGATACGCAGTATTTT.

The CDR3 here is CASSPGDSNEKLFF. The CDR3 DNA follows: TGCGCCAGCAGCCCCGGGGACAGCAATGAAAAACTGTTTTTT. The chain joins TRBV5-1 to TRBJ1-4, with 7 positions matching TRBD1. The CDR3 has 14 amino acids. V lost 4 bases to trimming and J lost 5 bases; unmatched junction nucleotides: 5. Germline V gene lookup returns CDR1 SGHRS and CDR2 YFSETQ.

The V call is TRBV28, the J call TRBJ2-5; 7 bases are a match to TRBD2. Germline V lookup: CDR1 MDHEN, CDR2 SYDVKM. The CDR3 totals 17 residues. V lost 6 bases to trimming and J lost 2 bases; unmatched junction nucleotides: 15. CDR3 sequence: CASSLIGLGTIQETQYF. CDR3 DNA: TGTGCCAGCAGCCTGATAGGACTAGGGACGATACAAGAGACCCAGTACTTC. Full variable domain (outside the CDR3, taken from reference TRBV28 and TRBJ2-5): DVKVTQSSRYLVKRTGEKVFLECVQDMDHENMFWYRQDPGLGLRLIYFSYDVKMKEKGDIPEGYSVSREKKERFSLILESASTNQTSMYLCASSLIGLGTIQETQYFGPGTRLLVL.

The chain is built from TRBV15 and TRBJ1-1, with no clear D. The CDR3 spans 13 residues. Trimming took off 5 bases at V and 7 bases at J, with 14 bases between the two ends. The V gene's germline CDR1 is LNHNV and CDR2 YYDKDF (reference sequence). The CDR3 protein is CATSRKRGDEAFF. CDR3 sequence (DNA): TGTGCCACCAGCCGGAAGCGGGGTGATGAAGCTTTCTTT.

This chain joins TRBV14 and TRBJ1-6; 7 bases are shared with TRBD1. This CDR3 contains 15 residues. Trimming removed 4 bases from V and 7 bases from J; junction bases left unmatched: 7. Germline CDR1 and CDR2: SGHDN and FVKESK. This CDR3 reads CASSRKQGRNSPLHF. CDR3 nucleotide sequence: TGTGCCAGCAGCCGAAAACAGGGGAGGAATTCACCCCTCCACTTT. The whole variable domain, filled in from reference TRBV14 and TRBJ1-6, reads EAGVTQFPSHSVIEKGQTVTLRCDPISGHDNLYWYRRVMGKEIKFLLHFVKESKQDESGMPNNRFLAERTGGTYSTLKVQPAELEDSGVYFCASSRKQGRNSPLHFGNGTRLTVT.

The gene calls are TRBV28 and TRBJ2-2, with a possible D match to TRBD1 (5 bases). Germline V gene data show CDR1 as MDHEN and CDR2 as SYDVKM. V lost 5 bases, J lost 5 bases, and 6 bases lay in between. The CDR3 extends over 12 amino acids. CDR3 residues: CASSPGTGELFF. The CDR3 DNA follows: TGTGCCAGCAGTCCAGGGACCGGGGAGCTGTTTTTT.

The CDR3 nucleotides read TGTGCCAGCAGTTCAGGGACTAGCGAAAATGAGCAGTTCTTC. It translates to CASSSGTSENEQFF. The genes are TRBV6-2 or TRBV6-3 and TRBJ2-1; 10 nucleotides agree with TRBD2. CDR3 length equals 14 residues. CDR1 MNHEY and CDR2 SVGEGT come from the germline V gene. V was clipped by 4 bases and J by 7 bases; unmatched bases: 4.

The V and J genes are TRBV19 and TRBJ2-2; TRBD1 matches 10 bases. This CDR3 contains 15 residues. Germline CDR1 and CDR2: LNHDA and SQIVND (reference sequence). V trimming: 9 bases; J trimming: 6 bases; junction bases outside the gene matches: 10. The CDR3 sequence: CASGDRGRGAGELFF. DNA for the CDR3: TGTGCCAGCGGAGACAGGGGGCGTGGGGCCGGGGAGCTGTTTTTT.

This chain connects TRBV10-3 to TRBJ2-7, with D tentatively TRBD2 (7 bases). V dropped 3 bases and J dropped 9 bases, with 15 bases sitting between them. Germline V CDR1 and CDR2: ENHRY, SYGVKD. The CDR3 contains 13 residues. The DNA for the CDR3 is TGTGCCATCAGTGATCCGTCTCGGGGGGCGCAGTACTTC. It is translated as CAISDPSRGAQYF.

The chain joins TRBV6-2 or TRBV6-3 to TRBJ1-3, with D hard to call. There are 14 residues in the CDR3. Germline V gene sequence: CDR1 MNHEY, CDR2 SVGEGT. Between the trimmed V and J ends, which lost 4 bases and 0 bases, there was a span of 7 bases. The CDR3 DNA is TGTGCCAGCAGTTCTTCAGACTCTGGAAACACCATATATTTT. It encodes CASSSSDSGNTIYF.

The V and J genes are TRBV30 and TRBJ2-2, with D possibly TRBD1 on 5 matching bases. V dropped 3 bases and J dropped 0 bases, with 8 bases sitting between them. The length of the CDR3 is 14 residues. CDR1 and CDR2 (germline): GTSNPN, SVGIG (reference sequence). The CDR3 protein is CAWRGHPNTGELFF. For the CDR3, the DNA is TGTGCCTGGAGAGGACACCCGAACACCGGGGAGCTGTTTTTT.

V and J are TRBV7-2 and TRBJ2-3; 10 bases line up with TRBD1. Germline V lookup: CDR1 SGHTA, CDR2 FQGNSA. The V gene end was trimmed by 5 bases and the J gene end by 4 bases; junction bases not matched to a gene: 3. This CDR3 spans 14 amino acids. CDR3 region: CASSPGQGPDTQYF. CDR3 DNA: TGTGCCAGCAGCCCGGGACAGGGGCCAGATACGCAGTATTTT.

This chain joins TRBV28 and TRBJ2-2; D perhaps matches TRBD2 (5 bases). V lost 3 bases and J lost 5, with 10 bases in between. CDR1 is MDHEN and CDR2 is SYDVKM in the germline V gene. The CDR3 is made up of 14 amino acids. CDR3 in DNA: TGTGCCAGCAGTTTGCGGGCTACAACCGGGGAGCTGTTTTTT. It specifies CASSLRATTGELFF.

This clone has only one observation. The rearrangement joins TRBV19 to TRBJ2-1; 12 bases are a match to TRBD2. This CDR3 contains 16 residues. The V gene's germline CDR1 is LNHDA and CDR2 SQIVND (reference sequence). V lost 5 bases, J lost 2 bases, and 4 bases stayed unmatched. The CDR3 coding sequence is TGTGCCAGTAGTGACGCTAGCGGGAGGGCCTACAATGAGCAGTTCTTC. Translating it yields CASSDASGRAYNEQFF.

The V gene is TRBV7-2, the J gene TRBJ2-7; TRBD1 agrees at 7 bases. The J segment lost 5 bases and the V segment lost 2 bases, leaving 12 bases of the junction unmatched. Germline CDR1 reads SGHTA; CDR2 reads FQGNSA. The CDR3 length is 16 residues. The CDR3 DNA sequence: TGTGCCAGCAGCTTAAGTTTCGGCAGGGGGTTCGACGAGCAGTACTTC. Translating gives CASSLSFGRGFDEQYF.

The chain links TRBV27 to TRBJ2-7; 10 bases agree with TRBD2. The germline gives CDR1 MNHEY, CDR2 SMNVEV (reference sequence). CDR3 length equals 13 residues. V was clipped by 5 bases and J by 7 bases; unmatched bases: 5. The CDR3: CASSVSGGTEQYF. The CDR3 region has the DNA TGTGCCAGCAGTGTTAGCGGGGGGACTGAGCAGTACTTC.

The chain links TRBV15 to TRBJ1-2, with D hard to call. Germline V gene sequence: CDR1 LNHNV, CDR2 YYDKDF (reference sequence). The V gene lost 0 bases and the J gene lost 7 bases, with 18 bases spanning the gap. The CDR3 runs to 16 residues. This chain's CDR3 is CATSRDRRIPTGGYTF. CDR3 DNA: TGTGCCACCAGCAGAGATCGGCGGATTCCTACGGGTGGCTACACCTTC.

A few counts support this clone. The chain recombines TRBV5-6 with TRBJ2-5, with 8 positions matching TRBD1. The CDR3 length is 15 residues. From germline, CDR1 is SGHDT and CDR2 YYEEEE. The ends lost 2 bases at V and 5 bases at J; junction bases unmatched: 8. The CDR3 loop is CASSFGQGATETQYF. CDR3 nucleotide sequence: TGTGCCAGCAGCTTTGGCCAGGGGGCTACGGAGACCCAGTACTTC.

The chain carries TRBV6-5 and TRBJ1-2; 10 nucleotides line up with TRBD1. Germline assignment: CDR1 MNHEY and CDR2 SVGAGI. This CDR3 has 15 amino acids. Germline trimming cut 5 bases from V and 4 bases from J; bases unmatched to any gene: 7. The CDR3 sequence: CASSPPGQGTYGYTF. The CDR3 DNA reads TGTGCCAGCAGTCCACCGGGACAGGGGACCTATGGCTACACCTTC.

This clone occurred once. The chain uses TRBV29-1 and TRBJ1-1; no firm D call. Trimming shortened V by 6 bases and J by 4 bases, and 12 bases separated the two germline ends. The CDR3 is 12 residues long. The V gene's germline CDR1 is SQVTM and CDR2 ANQGSEA. The CDR3 nucleotides are TGCAGCGTCATGACTGTGCCCACTGAAGCTTTCTTT. It encodes CSVMTVPTEAFF.

The J gene is TRBJ2-5, the V gene TRBV5-6; 8 bases map to TRBD1. In germline, CDR1 is SGHDT, CDR2 YYEEEE. The CDR3 is 15 residues long. The V gene end was trimmed by 4 bases and the J gene end by 8 bases; junction bases not matched to a gene: 13. Here the CDR3 DNA reads TGTGCCAGCAGCCTCCGGACAGGGCCAGGTTATACCCAGTACTTC. Translation gives CASSLRTGPGYTQYF.

J is TRBJ2-3 and V is TRBV2, with 11 bases that match TRBD2. Germline CDR1 SNHLY, CDR2 FYNNEI. V dropped 6 bases and J dropped 0; count of bases not matched to a gene: 5. There are 16 residues in the CDR3. The CDR3 bases are TGTGCCAGCAGGGTGACTAGCGGGATAAGCACAGATACGCAGTATTTT. Amino acids: CASRVTSGISTDTQYF.

This sequence joins TRBV5-1 and TRBJ2-1, with TRBD2 matching 15 bases. The CDR3 runs 18 residues. The germline V gene has CDR1 SGHRS and CDR2 YFSETQ. J lost 4 bases, V lost 2 bases, and 7 bases had no gene match. For the CDR3, the DNA is TGCGCCAGCAGCTTCGGACTAGCGGGGGGGCAATCGTACAATGAGCAGTTCTTC. Protein: CASSFGLAGGQSYNEQFF.

The chain uses TRBV3-1 (or the pseudogene TRBV3-2) and TRBJ2-5; 9 bases match TRBD1. Germline V lookup: CDR1 LGHDT, CDR2 YNNKEL (reference sequence). V was pared by 2 bases and J by 4 bases, with 8 bases of the junction left unmatched. The CDR3 runs 16 residues. The CDR3 nucleotides read TGTGCCAGCAGCCAATCCCCCGGGACAGGGAGAGAGACCCAGTACTTC. It yields the protein CASSQSPGTGRETQYF.

The V and J genes are TRBV11-2 and TRBJ1-1, with D tentatively TRBD1 (5 bases). V lost 5 bases, J lost 11 bases, and 12 bases lay in between. The CDR3 spans 11 residues. Germline CDR1 and CDR2: SGHAT and FQNNGV. This CDR3 is CASSRGSLAFF. As DNA, the CDR3 is TGTGCCAGCAGCAGGGGCAGTTTGGCTTTCTTT.

The chain recombines TRBV6-2 or TRBV6-3 with TRBJ2-3; D ambiguous. Trimming took 5 bases from V and 0 from J, leaving 15 bases between them. Germline values: CDR1 MNHEY, CDR2 SVGEGT. The CDR3 is 16 residues long. The CDR3 DNA sequence: TGTGCCAGCAGTGACATAGGAAGTCCTAGCACAGATACGCAGTATTTT. It encodes CASSDIGSPSTDTQYF.